This TCR beta chain originates from a study of CD8 T cells in ankylosing spondylitis (dated by TCRdb to the late 2010s). Concerning the study at large: To find TCR variants linked to disease, the study profiled T cell receptor beta repertoires in ankylosing spondylitis patients and healthy donors. In total, the full study cohort was made up of about 110 healthy donors and 25 to 30 ankylosing spondylitis patients. Samples of peripheral blood were taken, and for ankylosing spondylitis patients, synovial fluid was collected as well.

About this clonotype itself: Which antigen it targets is not known. No base quality information exists; no much larger clone differs at one position.

The paper as a whole reports these results and caveats: In peripheral blood, the disease-linked clones were found at relatively low frequencies and had a CD8+ phenotype. The disease-linked clones were reported to be significantly enriched in matched synovial fluid samples from ankylosing spondylitis patients. Some motif variants were previously reported in synovial fluid and blood of reactive arthritis patients, suggesting common disease-initiation mechanisms. A TCR beta motif made up of several highly homologous amino acid variants appeared to be characteristic of blood from ankylosing spondylitis patients.

Instrument used: Illumina HiSeq 2500. Quantitative 5'-RACE with molecular barcodes was the method used to prepare the TCR beta libraries. Per the original workflow: To identify disease-linked TCR variants, a new computational method was used, one built on a probabilistic model of VDJ rearrangement. TCRdb's own reprocessing of the public reads used fastp at Q25 and MiXCR and kept productive beta chains. Entries are consolidated by CDR3 protein sequence, retaining the most common genes and DNA. These V and J calls are TCRdb output, not the study's own analysis. Recorded for this sample are about 340,000 distinct CDR3 sequences; 20% to 25% of them occurred a single time. Approximately 14% of the sample is taken by the ten largest. Material: blood, either unsorted or a sorted T cell fraction (not recorded which). The receptor's source is a male donor with ankylosing spondylitis or in good health (not recorded which).

Read as DNA, the sequence is TGCAGTGCTAGGCCCGGGGTGGATCAGCCCCAGCATTTT. This sequence encodes CSARPGVDQPQHF. Rearrangement joined TRBV20-1 to TRBJ1-5, with no D gene named confidently. Including the terminal cysteine and phenylalanine, the CDR3 comprises 13 residues. Of all the DNA, just the CDR3 is kept, 39 bases in frame from base 1. Relative to germline, V is 3 bases shorter and J is 5 bases shorter, with 11 bases between their ends. The germline V gene encodes CDR1 DFQATT and CDR2 SNEGSKA (reference sequence).